This T cell receptor (beta chain) was captured by sequencing in a study of Ad26.COV2.S vaccination and SARS-CoV-2 variants. Across the study: The vaccine Ad26.COV2.S was put into the muscle once, or twice with 56 days between. Whole-study results and caveats: Non-spike TCR breadth did not differ much between vaccine and placebo recipients.

A word on this clone: Its antigen remains unknown.

The length of the CDR3 is 15 residues. The V segment lost 8 bases and the J segment 2 bases; nucleotides outside the gene matches: 7. Germline loops: CDR1 MNHEY, CDR2 SVGAGI. Sequencing was performed with immunoSEQ multiplex PCR; in TCRdb, only in-frame clones are kept and a portion is missing. The profile shows about 400,000 clones, roughly 90% of them singletons. Treatment denoted: about 20 received Ad26.COV2.S at low or high dose, single or two shots; 5 received placebo; per-sample allocation not given. Specimen acquisition occurred on day 63 following the initial vaccine or placebo injection. Vaccination employed an Ad26 vector expressing the Wuhan-strain SARS-CoV-2 spike.

V gene TRBV6-5 combines with J gene TRBJ1-5; TRBD1 aligns across 9 bases. The specimen comprised peripheral blood, sampled in a trial of Ad26.COV2.S vaccine versus placebo. The source of this sequence is a person aged 18-65 years who received the Ad26.COV2.S COVID-19 vaccine or a placebo. For the CDR3, the DNA is TGTGCCAGCGGATCGGACAGGGGAGGCAATCAGCCCCAGCATTTT. This translates into CASGSDRGGNQPQHF.